Below, 7 T cell receptor beta chains from the same sample are listed, as sequenced in a study of T cells in Graves' hyperthyroidism and ophthalmopathy. Using RNA transcripts as the source, TCR beta CDR3 regions were amplified. The study used the HTBI primer set for a first-round RT-PCR of the TCR CDR3. Via MiXCR, TCRdb re-called the multiplex PCR reads, giving one row per CDR3 protein. This sample carries around 260,000 distinct CDR3 sequences, around a quarter of them seen once, and the ten largest clones take roughly 24%. Sequencing input: blood. The receptors derive from a man aged 40-49 years with Graves' hyperthyroidism that later progressed to Graves' ophthalmopathy.

On this clonotype itself: At one end the junction does not follow the germline gene, possibly because of a read error. The chain carries TRBV20-1 and TRBJ1-1, with D unresolved. The CDR3 totals 16 residues. Looked up from germline, CDR1 is DFQATT and CDR2 is SNEGSKA (reference sequence). The DNA for the CDR3 is TGCAGTGCTAGAGGAGTCTTCTTAGAAGGGAACACTGAAACTTTCTTT. It translates to CSARGVFLEGNTETFF.

At least ten counts were recorded for this clonotype. The J gene is TRBJ1-5, the V gene TRBV18, with D hard to call. The CDR3 spans 15 residues. V lost 3 bases, J lost 1 base, and 10 bases lay in between. Germline V CDR1 and CDR2: KGHSH, LQKENI. The CDR3 DNA reads TGTGCCAGCTCACCTTCGGGCCGGAGCAATCAGCCCCAGCATTTT. It translates to CASSPSGRSNQPQHF.

The gene calls are TRBV6-1 and TRBJ2-7; 11 nucleotides match TRBD1. This CDR3 comprises 16 residues. The V gene's germline CDR1 is MNHNS and CDR2 SASEGT. Losses at the gene ends were 7 bases for V and 5 bases for J; bases not matched to a gene: 13. The CDR3 spells CASIPRPGQGDHEQYF. The CDR3 DNA sequence: TGTGCCAGCATTCCCCGTCCGGGACAGGGGGACCACGAGCAGTACTTC.

This clonotype was seen many times. The V call is TRBV7-3, the J call TRBJ1-2, with a possible D match to TRBD1 (6 bases). CDR1 SGHTA and CDR2 FQGTGA come from the germline V gene. The CDR3 loop spans 20 amino acids. V gave up 0 bases and J gave up 1 base, with 24 bases separating them. The CDR3 region is CASSLTIFRTAARDNYGYTF. In nucleotides, the CDR3 is TGTGCCAGCAGCTTAACGATTTTTCGGACAGCGGCGAGGGATAACTATGGCTACACCTTC.

Many counts were recorded for this clonotype. This chain links TRBV19 with TRBJ2-2; 10 nucleotides agree with TRBD2. Germline CDR1 and CDR2: LNHDA and SQIVND (reference sequence). The V gene end was trimmed by 3 bases and the J gene end by 6 bases; junction bases not matched to a gene: 7. This CDR3 spans 16 amino acids. This chain's CDR3 is CASSMFSGGGAGELFF. DNA of the CDR3: TGTGCCAGTAGTATGTTCAGCGGGGGGGGAGCCGGGGAGCTGTTTTTT. The full variable domain, in which reference TRBV19 and TRBJ2-2 provide the parts outside the CDR3, is DGGITQSPKYLFRKEGQNVTLSCEQNLNHDAMYWYRQDPGQGLRLIYYSQIVNDFQKGDIAEGYSVSREKKESFPLTVTSAQKNPTAFYLCASSMFSGGGAGELFFGEGSRLTVL.

This clonotype was counted at least ten times. The V gene is TRBV5-1, the J gene TRBJ1-5, with 8 bases aligning to TRBD1. Losses at the gene ends were 0 bases for V and 1 base for J; bases not matched to a gene: 6. The CDR3 is 17 residues long. Per germline, CDR1 SGHRS and CDR2 YFSETQ. The chain's CDR3 is CASSLAPQGASNQPQHF. CDR3 nucleotides: TGCGCCAGCAGCTTGGCACCTCAGGGGGCGAGCAATCAGCCCCAGCATTTT.

This clonotype was counted many times. The chain recombines TRBV12-3 or TRBV12-4 with TRBJ2-6; 7 positions match TRBD1. This CDR3 spans 16 amino acids. Trimming took 5 bases from V and 2 from J; bases not matched to a gene: 6. CDR3 loop: CASSPLGTAGANVLTF. For the CDR3, the DNA is TGTGCCAGCAGTCCACTAGGGACAGCTGGGGCCAACGTCCTGACTTTC.